Described below is a single T cell receptor (beta chain) sequence and its context. One end of the junction fails to match germline, which may point to a read error. The CDR3 consists of 12 residues. Looked up from germline, CDR1 is KGHDR and CDR2 is SFDVKD. Unique molecular identifiers tagged the TCRbeta library. TCRdb used MiXCR to reprocess the PCR reads, holding one entry per CDR3 protein. The repertoire consists of about 830,000 distinct CDR3 sequences, with roughly 16% occurring once and the leading ten covering roughly 5%. This entry belongs to a study of T-cell reconstitution after alpha-beta-depleted transplantation in children.

The sequence derives from a male patient aged 10 to 17 who had a stem cell transplant for acute lymphoblastic leukemia, so the T cells may come from the graft donor. The V call is TRBV24-1, the J call TRBJ2-1; D remains unclear. The sequencing here drew on PBMCs, mostly from graft donor cells, taken 360 days after TCRalphabeta/CD19-depleted stem cell transplant. The CDR3 loop is CATSDFGRHEVF. The CDR3 nucleotides are TGTGCCACCAGTGATTTCGGCAGGCACGAGGTCTTC.